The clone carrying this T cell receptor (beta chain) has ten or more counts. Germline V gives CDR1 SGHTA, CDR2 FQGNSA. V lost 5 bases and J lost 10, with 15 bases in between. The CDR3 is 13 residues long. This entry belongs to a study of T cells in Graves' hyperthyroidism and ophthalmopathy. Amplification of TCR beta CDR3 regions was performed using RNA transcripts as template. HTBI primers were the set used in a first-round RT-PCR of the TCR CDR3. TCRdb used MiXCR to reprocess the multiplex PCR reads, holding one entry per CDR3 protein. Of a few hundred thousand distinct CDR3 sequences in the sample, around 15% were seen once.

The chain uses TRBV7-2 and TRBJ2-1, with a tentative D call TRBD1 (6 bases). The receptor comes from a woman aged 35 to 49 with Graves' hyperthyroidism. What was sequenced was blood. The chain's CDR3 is CASSIFRGGEQFF. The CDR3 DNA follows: TGTGCCAGCAGCATATTCAGGGGTGGGGAGCAGTTCTTC.